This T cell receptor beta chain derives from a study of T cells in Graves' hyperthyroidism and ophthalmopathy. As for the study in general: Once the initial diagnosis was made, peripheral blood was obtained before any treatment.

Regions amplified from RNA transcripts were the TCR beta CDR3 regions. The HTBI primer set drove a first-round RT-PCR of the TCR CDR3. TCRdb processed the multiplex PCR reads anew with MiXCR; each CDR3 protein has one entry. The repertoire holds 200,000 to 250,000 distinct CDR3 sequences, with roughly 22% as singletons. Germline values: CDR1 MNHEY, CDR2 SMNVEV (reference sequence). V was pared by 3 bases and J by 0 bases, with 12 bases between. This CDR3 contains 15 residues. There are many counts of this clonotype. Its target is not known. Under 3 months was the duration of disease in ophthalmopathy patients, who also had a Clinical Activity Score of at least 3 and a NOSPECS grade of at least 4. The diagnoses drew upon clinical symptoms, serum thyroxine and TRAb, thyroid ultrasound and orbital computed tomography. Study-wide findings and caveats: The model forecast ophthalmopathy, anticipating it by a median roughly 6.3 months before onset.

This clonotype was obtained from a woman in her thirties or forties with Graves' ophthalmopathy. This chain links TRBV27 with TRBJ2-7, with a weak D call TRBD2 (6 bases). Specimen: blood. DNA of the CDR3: TGTGCCAGCAGTTTGTCGGCGGGACCCTCCTACGAGCAGTACTTC. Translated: CASSLSAGPSYEQYF.